What follows are 26 T cell receptor beta chains derived from one specimen sequenced in a study of vaccination and CD4 T cells after COVID-19. Treatment reported: roughly 10-day PBMC culture with coronavirus spike peptide pools or control peptides (ViraFEST assay). No antigen is known for these receptors. The Oncomine TCR Beta short-read assay was applied to DNA of cultured CD4+ T cells. Via MiXCR, TCRdb re-called the PCR reads, giving one row per CDR3 protein. The sample has around 17,000 distinct CDR3 sequences, roughly 50% seen once; the top ten hold 9.4%. The sample was CD4+ T cells from blood, cultured in vitro. These receptors all come from a human donor who had recovered from COVID-19.

The rearrangement uses TRBV19 and TRBJ1-5; D unresolved. The CDR3 is 13 residues long. CDR1 LNHDA and CDR2 SQIVND come from the germline V gene (reference sequence). V was clipped by 4 bases and J by 2 bases, with 6 bases between them. As DNA, the CDR3 is TGTGCCAGTAGTAATCGGGGCAATCAGCCCCAGCATTTT. Encoded protein: CASSNRGNQPQHF.

The chain uses TRBV27 and TRBJ2-5; 8 bases align to TRBD2. The CDR3 is made up of 15 amino acids. V dropped 4 bases and J dropped 4; count of bases not matched to a gene: 8. Germline V gene data show CDR1 as MNHEY and CDR2 as SMNVEV (reference sequence). As DNA, the CDR3 is TGTGCCAGCAGTTCCCCGGGACTAGGGGGAGAGACCCAGTACTTC. Amino acid sequence: CASSSPGLGGETQYF.

V and J are TRBV27 and TRBJ1-5; 9 nucleotides match TRBD1. V gave up 5 bases and J gave up 4 bases; unmatched junction bases: 6. This CDR3 region has 15 residues. Germline values: CDR1 MNHEY, CDR2 SMNVEV (reference sequence). This CDR3 reads CASSPWDRENQPQHF. As DNA, the CDR3 is TGTGCCAGCAGTCCTTGGGACAGGGAGAATCAGCCCCAGCATTTT.

The rearrangement joins TRBV20-1 to TRBJ1-5, with D perhaps matching TRBD1 (5 bases). Germline CDR1 and CDR2: DFQATT and SNEGSKA (reference sequence). This CDR3 spans 15 amino acids. Deletions cut 0 bases from V and 3 bases from J, with 12 bases between. The CDR3, as DNA: TGCAGTGCTAGAGATATTAGGGGAAACAATCAGCCCCAGCATTTT. It translates to CSARDIRGNNQPQHF.

The chain uses TRBV7-2 and TRBJ1-4; possible D gene TRBD1, 6 bases. Germline V gene lookup returns CDR1 SGHTA and CDR2 FQGNSA. This CDR3 has 16 residues. V lost 5 bases, J lost 8 bases, and 21 bases lay in between. CDR3 amino acids: CASSTRSTGFGEKLFF. As DNA, the CDR3 is TGTGCCAGCAGCACCCGCTCAACAGGGTTCGGAGAAAAACTGTTTTTT.

The chain joins TRBV6-4 to TRBJ1-1, with a weak D call TRBD1 (5 bases). The CDR3 runs to 14 residues. Per germline, CDR1 MRHNA and CDR2 SNTAGT. The V and J ends lost 5 bases and 6 bases respectively, with 16 bases between them. CDR3 sequence: CASSRQEGSSEAFF. DNA for the CDR3: TGTGCCAGCAGTCGGCAGGAGGGGAGCTCTGAAGCTTTCTTT.

J is TRBJ1-2 and V is TRBV6-1; D gene ambiguous. Trimming took 5 bases from V and 3 from J, leaving 7 bases between them. The germline CDR1 and CDR2 sequences are MNHNS and SASEGT. The CDR3 is 12 residues long. CDR3 DNA: TGTGCCAGCAGTCTGGTAGACTATGGCTACACCTTC. Translation: CASSLVDYGYTF.

This clonotype was seen only a few times. The V gene is TRBV20-1, the J gene TRBJ2-5; 9 bases agree with TRBD2. Germline V gene lookup returns CDR1 DFQATT and CDR2 SNEGSKA (reference sequence). V was pared by 6 bases and J by 5 bases, with 4 bases of the junction left unmatched. This CDR3 has 12 residues. The CDR3 DNA reads TGCAGTGCACCTGGACTAGCGGAGACCCAGTACTTC. This translates into CSAPGLAETQYF.

The chain couples TRBV18 to TRBJ2-1, with TRBD1 identical over 7 bases. This CDR3 is built from 15 residues. Looked up from germline, CDR1 is KGHSH and CDR2 is LQKENI. V shed 3 bases, J shed 8 bases, and the junction held 10 bases outside the gene matches. Here the CDR3 reads CASSPRQGENHEQFF. The CDR3 coding sequence is TGTGCCAGCTCACCCCGACAGGGAGAGAATCATGAGCAGTTCTTC.

V usage is TRBV20-1 and J usage is TRBJ2-3; no definite D call. CDR1 DFQATT and CDR2 SNEGSKA come from the germline V gene (reference sequence). The germline V and J ends were trimmed by 6 bases and 1 base, with 17 bases remaining between them. There are 15 residues in the CDR3. The CDR3 loop is CSALPGRRRTDTQYF. As DNA, the CDR3 is TGCAGTGCCCTCCCGGGCCGCCGACGCACAGATACGCAGTATTTT.

This clonotype was seen a few times. The rearrangement uses TRBV14 and TRBJ2-1; D possibly corresponds to TRBD1 (5 bases). The germline V gene encodes CDR1 SGHDN and CDR2 FVKESK. The CDR3 sequence is 12 residues long. V was pared by 4 bases and J by 14 bases, with 15 bases between. This CDR3 reads CASSPLRDSKFF. DNA of the CDR3: TGTGCCAGCAGCCCCCTCCGTGACAGTAAGTTCTTC.

The chain recombines TRBV6-2 or TRBV6-3 with TRBJ2-7; 7 positions match TRBD2. The germline V gene encodes CDR1 MNHEY and CDR2 SVGEGT. J was trimmed by 4 bases and V by 6 bases; bases with no gene match: 15. The CDR3 length is 16 residues. The CDR3 DNA reads as TGTGCCAGCAGCCTTTGGGCCGGGACTACCCGGTACGAGCAGTACTTC. As protein: CASSLWAGTTRYEQYF.

The chain couples TRBV9 to TRBJ1-5; possible D gene TRBD1, 5 bases. Germline V gene sequence: CDR1 SGDLS, CDR2 YYNGEE. This CDR3 region has 15 residues. Deletions cut 0 bases from V and 2 bases from J, with 9 bases between. The CDR3 loop is CASSVGMGGNQPQHF. For the CDR3, the DNA is TGTGCCAGCAGCGTAGGAATGGGGGGCAATCAGCCCCAGCATTTT.

The chain employs TRBV21-1 and TRBJ2-5; the tabulated D call, TRBD1, remains unverified against the DNA. TRBV21-1 is shown as a pseudogene. The CDR3 sequence is 18 residues long. CDR3 sequence (DNA): TGTGCCAGCATTCCCCCCCGACAGCGCCAGGGCGTCCAACAGACCCAGTACTTC. Translated, it gives CASIPPRQRQGVQQTQYF.

This rearrangement joins TRBV2 to TRBJ2-7; D is ambiguous. This CDR3 has 12 residues. In germline, CDR1 is SNHLY, CDR2 FYNNEI. V was clipped by 8 bases and J by 1 base, with 9 bases between them. CDR3 in amino acids: CASSSGSYEQYF. The CDR3 region has the DNA TGTGCCAGCTCCTCTGGGTCCTACGAGCAGTACTTC.

J is TRBJ2-2 and V is TRBV5-4; a weak D match, TRBD2 (6 bases). Trimming took 1 base from V and 4 from J, leaving 8 bases between them. The CDR3 extends over 14 amino acids. Germline CDR1 and CDR2: SGHNT and YYREEE (reference sequence). CDR3 sequence (DNA): TGTGCCAGCAGCTTGTACGGGAGCACCGGGGAGCTGTTTTTT. This encodes CASSLYGSTGELFF.

This rearrangement joins TRBV6-1 to TRBJ1-1, with TRBD1 identical over 8 bases. V was pared by 6 bases and J by 5 bases, with 11 bases of the junction left unmatched. There are 15 residues in the CDR3. CDR1 and CDR2 from the germline V gene are MNHNS and SASEGT. CDR3 DNA sequence: TGTGCCAGCAGACCAAAGACAGGGGCGGAGACTGAAGCTTTCTTT. Translating it yields CASRPKTGAETEAFF.

The chain employs TRBV7-8 and TRBJ2-1; D tentatively reads TRBD1 or TRBD2 (5 bases each). Between the trimmed V and J ends, which lost 5 bases and 7 bases, there was a span of 18 bases. Per the germline V gene, CDR1 is SGHVS and CDR2 is FQNEAQ. This CDR3 is built from 15 residues. This CDR3 reads CASSLSGSRGNEQFF. In nucleotides, the CDR3 is TGTGCCAGCAGCCTCAGCGGTTCTAGGGGTAATGAGCAGTTCTTC.

V usage is TRBV28 and J usage is TRBJ1-1; D call uncertain. Trimming left V 3 bases short and J 4 bases short, with 6 bases between. This CDR3 has 12 amino acids. Germline assignment: CDR1 MDHEN and CDR2 SYDVKM. CDR3 nucleotide sequence: TGTGCCAGCAGTTTGGAAGGCACTGAAGCTTTCTTT. The encoded protein is CASSLEGTEAFF.

The chain joins TRBV6-5 to TRBJ1-2, with a tentative D call TRBD1 (6 bases). Per germline, CDR1 MNHEY and CDR2 SVGAGI. The CDR3 consists of 15 residues. V lost 2 bases, J lost 4 bases, and 14 bases lay in between. The CDR3 DNA is TGTGCCAGCAGTTACAGGGGAGGGGGAGGCTATGGCTACACCTTC. It is translated as CASSYRGGGGYGYTF.

The sample holds one count of this clonotype. CDR3 sequence: CASSPTSGSYSSYNEQFF. CDR3 coding DNA: TGTGCCAGCAGTCCAACTAGCGGATCTTACAGCTCCTACAATGAGCAGTTCTTC. V is TRBV27 and J is TRBJ2-1; 8 bases agree with TRBD2. This CDR3 is 18 amino acids long. Germline V lookup: CDR1 MNHEY, CDR2 SMNVEV (reference sequence). The V segment lost 5 bases and the J segment 0 bases; nucleotides outside the gene matches: 12.

The V gene is TRBV21-1, the J gene TRBJ2-7. TRBV21-1 is flagged as a pseudogene. The CDR3 totals 15 residues. The CDR3 bases are TGTGCCAGCAGCAAAGAAGAATGGGGCTCCTACGAGCAGTACTTC. Protein product: CASSKEEWGSYEQYF.

This clonotype occurred a few times. The CDR3 bases are TGCAGTGCTAGTGGACTAGCGAACAATGAGCAGTTCTTC. Protein: CSASGLANNEQFF. The chain joins TRBV20-1 to TRBJ2-1; 9 bases align to TRBD2. This CDR3 region has 13 residues. Per the germline V gene, CDR1 is DFQATT and CDR2 is SNEGSKA (reference sequence). The V gene end was trimmed by 3 bases and the J gene end by 5 bases; junction bases not matched to a gene: 2.

This clonotype occurred a few times. The V and J genes are TRBV27 and TRBJ1-2, with TRBD1 as a possible D gene (6 bases). The ends were cut back, 6 bases at V and 0 bases at J, with 11 bases in the middle. The germline gives CDR1 MNHEY, CDR2 SMNVEV (reference sequence). The CDR3 has 14 residues. Written as DNA, the CDR3 is TGTGCCAGCAGCGACCAGGGGACTAACTATGGCTACACCTTC. Translation gives CASSDQGTNYGYTF.

The CDR3 nucleotides read TGTGCCAGCAGTTTAGCTAGGAGGGAGCAGTTCTTC. This translates into CASSLARREQFF. The chain uses TRBV12-3 or TRBV12-4 and TRBJ2-1, with D possibly TRBD2 on 5 matching bases. This CDR3 spans 12 amino acids. V lost 0 bases, J lost 10 bases, and 7 bases lay in between.

The table lists this clonotype with a few counts. The chain carries TRBV7-9 and TRBJ1-2; D gene uncertain. Germline V gene sequence: CDR1 SEHNR, CDR2 FQNEAQ (reference sequence). This CDR3 region has 13 residues. V was shortened by 3 bases and J by 7 bases, with 12 bases between the two germline ends. The CDR3 coding sequence is TGTGCCAGCAGCTTGTGGGCTGAACGTGGCTACACCTTC. Translating it yields CASSLWAERGYTF.